This passage covers 9 T cell receptor beta chains from one sample sequenced in a study of human T cells and chemical hapten exposure. Time point: patch test 2, 6 weeks after DPC sensitization. Indicated treatment: therapeutic diphenylcyclopropenone sensitization with weekly scalp DPC. TCRdb processed the RACE reads anew with MiXCR; each CDR3 protein has one entry. Here the sample spans about 84,000 distinct CDR3 sequences, about 10% being singletons. The specimen was whole blood, collected in connection with sensitization to the hapten diphenylcyclopropenone (DPC). The origin of the receptors is a woman aged 50 to 60 with alopecia areata. Some clones in this sample may be carry-over from other donors' samples.

This clonotype showed up many times. In DNA, the CDR3 is TGCGCCAGCAGCCGGGACTGGGGTAACTATGGCTACACCTTC. It is translated as CASSRDWGNYGYTF. The rearrangement links TRBV10-2 to TRBJ1-2; TRBD1 is a possible D gene (5 bases). The CDR3 loop spans 14 amino acids. Per germline, CDR1 WSHSY and CDR2 SAAADI. V lost 6 bases, J lost 1 base, and 12 bases lay in between.

This clonotype turned up a few times. The chain has TRBV29-1 and TRBJ2-1; D might be TRBD2 (5 bases). CDR3 length: 11 residues. V was clipped by 7 bases and J by 5 bases, with 9 bases between them. CDR1 is SQVTM and CDR2 is ANQGSEA in the germline V gene. CDR3 sequence reads: CSGGRDNEQFF. Written as DNA, the CDR3 is TGCAGCGGAGGGCGGGACAATGAGCAGTTCTTC.

This clonotype was counted at least ten times. The chain joins TRBV12-5 to TRBJ2-1; D is unclear. The CDR3 consists of 13 residues. V lost 2 bases and J lost 10, with 12 bases in between. The V gene's germline CDR1 is LGHNT and CDR2 FRNRAP. CDR3 in DNA: TGTGCTAGTGGTTTGCCACACGTGGAGGAGCAGTTCTTC. It codes for CASGLPHVEEQFF.

The chain carries TRBV7-9 and TRBJ2-1; TRBD1 is a possible D gene (5 bases). The ends were cut back, 5 bases at V and 1 base at J, with 21 bases in the middle. This CDR3 is 18 amino acids long. Germline V gene sequence: CDR1 SEHNR, CDR2 FQNEAQ (reference sequence). The CDR3 loop is CASSESFLGARSYNEQFF. The DNA for the CDR3 is TGTGCCAGCAGCGAATCGTTTCTAGGGGCGCGTTCCTACAATGAGCAGTTCTTC.

The sample holds a few counts of this clonotype. CDR3 region: CSGRRTASSYNEQFF. The CDR3 region has the DNA TGCAGCGGGAGAAGGACCGCAAGCTCCTACAATGAGCAGTTCTTC. The chain links TRBV29-1 to TRBJ2-1; no clear D gene. The V and J ends lost 7 bases and 0 bases respectively, with 16 bases between them. This CDR3 is 15 amino acids long. Germline lookup yields CDR1 SQVTM and CDR2 ANQGSEA.

The chain joins TRBV6-5 to TRBJ2-7; 9 bases match TRBD1. The trim removed 4 bases at V and 6 bases at J, leaving 10 bases unmatched. Germline lookup yields CDR1 MNHEY and CDR2 SVGAGI. CDR3 size: 15 residues. CDR3 in amino acids: CASSLVGTGSGEQYF. DNA for the CDR3: TGTGCCAGCAGTTTAGTCGGGACAGGGTCAGGCGAGCAGTACTTC.

This clonotype was seen many times. V usage is TRBV20-1 and J usage is TRBJ2-6; TRBD1 is a possible D gene (5 bases). Trimming cost V 1 base and J 2 bases, with 12 bases left between them. CDR1 is DFQATT and CDR2 is SNEGSKA in the germline V gene (reference sequence). The CDR3 spans 16 residues. CDR3: CSARGRVEAGANVLTF. CDR3 nucleotides: TGCAGTGCTAGAGGCAGGGTTGAAGCTGGGGCCAACGTCCTGACTTTC.

This clonotype occurred once. The chain has TRBV11-2 and TRBJ2-3; D gene ambiguous. Trimming took 1 base from V and 2 from J, leaving 10 bases between them. This CDR3 spans 15 amino acids. Germline lookup yields CDR1 SGHAT and CDR2 FQNNGV. The CDR3 is CASSLVQPLTDTQYF. CDR3 DNA: TGTGCCAGCAGCTTAGTTCAACCCCTCACAGATACGCAGTATTTT. Full variable domain (remainder filled in from reference TRBV11-2 and TRBJ2-3): EAGVAQSPRYKIIEKRQSVAFWCNPISGHATLYWYQQILGQGPKLLIQFQNNGVVDDSQLPKDRFSAERLKGVDSTLKIQPAKLEDSAVYLCASSLVQPLTDTQYFGPGTRLTVL.

This clonotype was counted only a few times. The chain combines TRBV20-1 with TRBJ2-1; 7 bases agree with TRBD2. V shed 6 bases, J shed 9 bases, and the junction held 14 bases outside the gene matches. The CDR3 is 14 amino acids. CDR1 and CDR2 (germline): DFQATT, SNEGSKA (reference sequence). DNA for the CDR3: TGCAGTGCCGGGACTACCCACCCCATAGTTGAGCAGTTCTTC. Its protein product is CSAGTTHPIVEQFF.